This T cell receptor beta chain emerged from a study of cytomegalovirus exposure and HLA in healthy donors (TCRdb year 2017). The study in broad terms: The 500 to 700 repertoires of the first cohort and the 95 to 150 validation repertoires were produced on the same platform, according to a later analysis. The study was designed to test whether signatures of past pathogen exposure could be identified by cataloging public T cell receptors. A separate validation cohort of about 110 different subjects was used in addition to the 666-subject first cohort. The study combined high-throughput TCR immunosequencing, statistical association of individual TCRs with disease status, and machine learning to predict cytomegalovirus infection status.

As for this clone: The clone's antigen remains unknown. No per-base quality is available; no much larger clone lies one base away.

Library prep was done by the immunoSEQ multiplex PCR assay. The original pipeline was this. A statistical classification framework was built to diagnose cytomegalovirus status from the catalog of TCR beta chain sequences. The table was pulled from immuneACCESS by TCRdb, which kept in-frame rearrangements only. Such tables lose some clones; where checked, under half of the loss comes from unresolved V genes, and the rest has no known cause. V, J and clone size reflect that table, while D and trimming were determined from the DNA. Here the sample has 85,000 to 130,000 clones; around 90% occur a single time. The ten largest clones capture 1.8% of the sample. What the authors observed across the whole study: In both the original and validation cohorts, the classifier was reported to diagnose cytomegalovirus status with high specificity and sensitivity. Three of the identified cytomegalovirus-associated TCR beta chains were confirmed in vitro to be specific for cytomegalovirus antigens. Most TCR sequences were seen in very few donors, while some public TCRs were found in many individuals. In the study, some 160 TCR beta chains were listed as associated with cytomegalovirus. The authors suggested that the approach could potentially be extended to other disease states and immunological phenotypes. A later analysis had no HLA typing for the validation cohort, so co-occurrence there was scored across all 130 or so repertoires. Of the cluster scores, 85% to 95% were above 0 in a later analysis, which found that TCRs clustered in the first cohort also tended to co-occur in the approximately 120 validation repertoires.

Its CDR3 holds 16 amino acids, cysteine through phenylalanine. The CDR3 DNA has 48 bases and is translated from base 1. V and J are trimmed by 0 bases and 5 bases, and the gene matches miss 7 bases of the junction. CDR1 and CDR2, looked up from the germline V gene, are MNHEY and SVGAGI. Separate from the roughly 700-subject first cohort, the validation cohort of about 110 subjects was the group to which the donors belonged. The sequence links TRBV6-5 to TRBJ2-1; 7 nucleotides in the junction match TRBD1. Specimen: PBMCs. The receptor was derived from a woman aged 18-29 years in good health and CMV-seropositive. The CDR3 region reads CASSYSRQGRDNEQFF. The sequence in DNA is TGTGCCAGCAGTTACTCGAGACAGGGTCGAGACAATGAGCAGTTCTTC.